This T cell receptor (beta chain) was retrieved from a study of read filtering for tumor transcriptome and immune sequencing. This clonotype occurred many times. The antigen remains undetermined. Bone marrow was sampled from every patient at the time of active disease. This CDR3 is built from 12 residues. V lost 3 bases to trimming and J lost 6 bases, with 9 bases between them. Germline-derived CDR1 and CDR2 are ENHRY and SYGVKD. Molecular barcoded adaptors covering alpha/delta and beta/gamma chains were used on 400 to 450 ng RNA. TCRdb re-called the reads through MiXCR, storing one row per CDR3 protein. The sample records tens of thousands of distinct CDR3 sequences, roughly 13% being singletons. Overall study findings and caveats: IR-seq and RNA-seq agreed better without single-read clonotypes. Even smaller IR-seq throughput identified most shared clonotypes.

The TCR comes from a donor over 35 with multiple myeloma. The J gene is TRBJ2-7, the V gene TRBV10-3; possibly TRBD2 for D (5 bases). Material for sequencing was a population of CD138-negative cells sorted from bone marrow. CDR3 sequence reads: CAISDLAGEQYF. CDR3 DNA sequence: TGTGCCATCAGTGATCTAGCAGGCGAGCAGTACTTC.